This T cell receptor (beta chain) came from a study of tumor and adjacent non-tumor tissue in lung cancer. The V gene's germline CDR1 is DFQATT and CDR2 SNEGSKA (reference sequence). CDR3 length: 16 amino acids. The V segment lost 8 bases and the J segment 8 bases; nucleotides outside the gene matches: 16. This sample's RNA came from whole unsorted tissue. The normal lung tissue was taken more than 3 cm from the tumor edge. The library came from three nested PCR rounds adapted from ARM-PCR protocols. TCRdb called the multiplex PCR reads again in MiXCR, with one record for every CDR3 protein. Altogether some 100,000 distinct CDR3 sequences are present, 65% being singletons, with the ten largest covering approximately 19%.

This sequence originates from a man aged 30 to 39 with non-small cell lung cancer. The sample consisted of distant non-tumor lung tissue. V and J are TRBV20-1 and TRBJ1-6; 9 bases are shared with TRBD1. This chain's CDR3 is CSTMTGTGRGYSPLHF. CDR3 DNA sequence: TGCAGTACTATGACAGGGACAGGGAGGGGGTATTCACCCCTCCACTTT.